The present entry profiles one T cell receptor (beta chain) with its context. This receptor's antigen is unknown. No qualities accompany the bases; no much larger clone lies one base away. V loses 1 base, J loses 7 bases, and the germline ends lie 11 bases apart. The CDR3 starts with the cysteine, ends with the phenylalanine, and has 13 residues. The read is trimmed to its CDR3 DNA, 39 bases read in frame from base 1. The roughly 37 donors, aged about 6 to 100 years, were systemically healthy Caucasian individuals from Russia. Each donor gave ten milliliters of peripheral blood, drawn into EDTA-treated Vacutainer tubes. Ficoll-Paque density-gradient centrifugation was used to isolate PBMCs, with at least 6 million per sample. Total RNA, at least 5 micrograms per sample, was extracted from PBMCs with Trizol reagent. The percentages of naive CD45RAhigh/CD27high T cells were determined by flow cytometry on a PBMC aliquot from every donor.

Library preparation was by 5' RACE. The sample was run on an Illumina HiSeq 2500. A second PCR of roughly 6 to 11 cycles was performed with a sample-barcoded 5' primer and a J-beta primer mix. A template-switch 5' adaptor carrying 12 random nucleotides introduced a unique molecular identifier onto each TCR beta cDNA molecule. Each sample yielded at least 3 million CDR3-containing paired-end reads. First-strand cDNA was synthesized from all RNA with the Mint cDNA synthesis kit, primed by a TRBC-specific oligonucleotide. Following uracil-DNA glycosylase treatment, all cDNA underwent a first 18-cycle PCR with the universal primers M1SS and BC2_uni_R. As for how the authors treated the data: For normalization, 1 million high-quality reads, each with a distinct molecular identifier, were randomly selected from each sample. Reads sharing molecular identifiers were discarded rather than binned into consensus sequences. CDR3 identification, clonotype clustering and error correction used MiTCR with a Q25 quality threshold and the strictest error-elimination algorithm. A nonparametric unseen species model using Euler transformation provided a lower-bound estimate of total TCR beta diversity. TCRdb applied fastp at Q25 and MiXCR to the public reads, then kept only in-frame beta chains. Duplicate CDR3 protein sequences are folded into a single record with the most common DNA and genes. TCRdb's processing, not the authors', yielded these V and J calls. This sample comprises more than 900,000 distinct CDR3 sequences, around 29% of them detected only once. Clones ranked in the top ten supply about 10% of the sample.

These data originate in a study of blood T cells in healthy people across ages (dated by TCRdb to about 2015). With regard to the full study: Template switching captured roughly one uniquely barcoded TCR beta cDNA molecule per two T cells in model experiments. The donors were divided into four age groups: young (average approximately 17 years), middle-aged (about 39), aged (approximately 64) and long-lived (82). The study measured age-related changes in TCR beta repertoire diversity using deep sequencing normalized with unique cDNA molecular identifiers. For two donors (one aged 18 to 29 and one aged 80 or older), the study analyzed two additional independent replicas of 1 million unique cDNA reads from the same blood draw. Paper-wide results and their limitations: Compared with the aged group, the long-lived group had more naive CD4+ T cells, fewer expanded clones and increased TCR diversity, a pattern suggesting age selection. Bulk unsorted PBMC profiling prevented conclusive comparison of naive and antigen-experienced compartments. A strong correlation was found between observed TCR beta diversity and the percentage of naive T cells measured by flow cytometry. Observed TCR beta diversity per million T cells fell roughly linearly with age, and a significant reduction was already apparent by age roughly 40. Total diversity estimates from one million sequenced T cells were considered lower bounds and underestimates. Because donor CMV infection status was unknown, age-related changes in expanded clonotypes were potentially confounded.

The same specimen was also included in a second study, on T cells of mothers and their children. The second paper further reports: Nine systemically healthy Caucasian individuals, comprising three mothers and their six children, were included as donors. cDNA synthesis used all of the extracted RNA, with roughly 1.5 ug of RNA in each 15 ul reaction. Sample barcodes and 2-4 random nucleotides were added via the M1S primer in the second PCR. Over 9.5 million TCR beta CDR3 reads came from each mother, compared with roughly 2.8 million reads from each child. TCR recombination output is similarly shaped by thymic selection in related and unrelated pairs, with a minor effect exerted by inherited differences. Related mother-child pairs always showed normalized repertoire overlap that was slightly higher than in unrelated mother-child pairs, though the difference was never significant. With a sensitivity of approximately 100 clones per million clonotypes, no persistent microchimeric T cell clones were detected. To look for features that set related mother-child pairs apart from unrelated individuals, the researchers ran deep NGS to compare the TCR beta repertoires of mothers and children. Mothers averaged roughly 40 +/- 4 years of age and children averaged about 10 +/- 4 years. Libraries were sequenced on Illumina HiSeq 2000 with 100+100 nt paired-end reads after adapter ligation with NEBNext reagents. Mother and child libraries were prepared a month apart and sequenced in separate runs to prevent cross-contamination. For each donor, between roughly 450,000 and 2,100,000 distinct TCR beta clonotypes were identified. Naive TCR beta clonotypes were estimated from low-frequency clonotypes matched to each donor's FACS-determined naive share, without sorting.

This receptor chain uses TRBV12-3 or TRBV12-4 and TRBJ2-7; the D gene identity is not certain. This sequence originates from a woman aged 40 to 50 in good health. The sequenced sample was blood. The bases are TGTGCCAGCAGTTTAGTCAGCAACAATGAGCAGTACTTC. It specifies CASSLVSNNEQYF.